Each of the 15 T cell receptor beta chains below was sequenced from the same sample in a study of cytotoxic CD8 clonotypes in ibrutinib-treated CLL. Sequencing used immunoSEQ multiplex PCR; TCRdb keeps in-frame clones, though not all of them. The sample gives roughly 160,000 clones, roughly 77% of which show up once; about 2.1% is in the top ten. The sample in question was PBMCs, obtained after 12 months of ibrutinib treatment. The receptors derive from a human donor with chronic lymphocytic leukemia.

With regard to this clone: The junction does not match germline at one end; this may be a read error. The chain employs TRBV7-7 and TRBJ2-1; no reliable D call. This CDR3 is 13 amino acids long. CDR1 is SSHAT and CDR2 is FNYEAQ in the germline V gene (reference sequence). CDR3 bases: TGTGCTAGCAGCTCGATGCAGGCTGGTGAGCAGTTCTTC. Translated: CASSSMQAGEQFF. Looking up the rest from reference TRBV7-7 and TRBJ2-1 gives the full variable domain: GAGVSQSPRYKVTKRGQDVTLRCDPISSHATLYWYQQALGQGPEFLTYFNYEAQPDKSGLPSDRFSAERPEGSISTLTIQRTEQRDSAMYRCASSSMQAGEQFFGPGTRLTVL.

This clone was observed a few times. This sequence joins TRBV10-3 and TRBJ1-1; D not certain. Germline CDR1 and CDR2: ENHRY and SYGVKD. This CDR3 contains 17 residues. V was pared by 5 bases and J by 4 bases, with 23 bases between. As DNA, the CDR3 is TGTGCCATCAGTTCTCGTAGGGATTCGAAGTTGGGCACTGAAGCTTTCTTT. It is translated as CAISSRRDSKLGTEAFF.

This rearrangement joins TRBV6-5 to TRBJ2-2; no clear D. The CDR3 is made up of 14 amino acids. CDR1 and CDR2 (germline): MNHEY, SVGAGI. The V end was cut by 6 bases, the J end by 4 bases, with 12 bases between. For the CDR3, the DNA is TGTGCCAGCAGGCGACCCCCGGGCACCGGGGAGCTGTTTTTT. It translates to CASRRPPGTGELFF.

The chain links TRBV5-1 to TRBJ2-3; TRBD1 might be the D (6 bases). The V and J ends lost 0 bases and 3 bases respectively, with 14 bases between them. Germline-derived CDR1 and CDR2 are SGHRS and YFSETQ. The CDR3 has 16 amino acids. CDR3 region: CASSLGGPVLTDTQYF. The CDR3, as DNA: TGCGCCAGCAGCTTGGGGGGGCCCGTTTTAACAGATACGCAGTATTTT.

V and J are TRBV5-1 and TRBJ2-7; 8 bases line up with TRBD2. With V trimmed by 4 bases and J by 5 bases, 8 bases remained unmatched. In germline, CDR1 is SGHRS, CDR2 YFSETQ. This CDR3 is built from 14 residues. CDR3 sequence (DNA): TGCGCCAGCAGCGCCCTTGCGGGGGGAAACGAGCAGTACTTC. Translated: CASSALAGGNEQYF.

This clone appeared a few times. The chain combines TRBV7-9 with TRBJ1-2; D perhaps matches TRBD1 (5 bases). Germline V gives CDR1 SEHNR, CDR2 FQNEAQ (reference sequence). This CDR3 region has 12 residues. The germline V and J ends were trimmed by 5 bases and 8 bases, with 12 bases remaining between them. CDR3 in amino acids: CASSQTVAGYTF. The CDR3 DNA follows: TGTGCCAGCAGCCAGACAGTAGCCGGCTACACCTTC.

V is TRBV4-2 and J is TRBJ2-3, with D hard to call. Germline lookup yields CDR1 LGHNA and CDR2 YNFKEQ. Trimming pared 0 bases from V and 6 bases from J, leaving 7 bases between. CDR3 length: 13 amino acids. The CDR3 region has the DNA TGTGCCAGCAGCCAAGAGTTCACGGATACGCAGTATTTT. This sequence encodes CASSQEFTDTQYF.

The chain links TRBV10-3 to TRBJ2-1, with 14 nucleotides matching TRBD2. After removal of 4 bases from V and 7 bases from J, the junction contained 6 bases not matched to a gene. Germline V gene lookup returns CDR1 ENHRY and CDR2 SYGVKD. This CDR3 is built from 16 residues. The CDR3 protein is CAISAGLAGDRNEQFF. CDR3 bases: TGTGCCATCAGTGCGGGACTAGCGGGAGATAGAAATGAGCAGTTCTTC.

Only a few counts were recorded for this clone. V and J are TRBV7-2 and TRBJ1-5; D not resolved. V lost 3 bases, J lost 4 bases, and 13 bases lay in between. This CDR3 contains 15 residues. Germline V gene data show CDR1 as SGHTA and CDR2 as FQGNSA. CDR3 loop: CASSLLLGPNQPQHF. The CDR3 DNA follows: TGTGCCAGCAGCTTGCTTTTAGGGCCGAATCAGCCCCAGCATTTT.

The chain employs TRBV27 and TRBJ2-4; D uncertain. V lost 5 bases to trimming and J lost 0 bases, with 17 bases between them. In germline, CDR1 is MNHEY, CDR2 SMNVEV (reference sequence). The CDR3 totals 17 residues. The CDR3 DNA is TGTGCCAGCAGTCCAACCTCCGCGGACCTAGCCAAAAACATTCAGTACTTC. Translating gives CASSPTSADLAKNIQYF.

About this clone itself: One end of the junction is discordant with germline, which a read error may explain. The gene calls are TRBV6-1 and TRBJ1-5, with D possibly being TRBD1 (5 bases). The CDR3 loop spans 13 amino acids. CDR1 and CDR2 from the germline V gene are MNHNS and SASEGT. The CDR3 sequence: CASREFWGQPQHF. CDR3 nucleotide sequence: TGTGCCAGCCGTGAGTTTTGGGGGCAGCCCCAGCATTTT.

The chain combines TRBV29-1 with TRBJ2-3; D gene uncertain. The germline gives CDR1 SQVTM, CDR2 ANQGSEA. Trimming cost V 7 bases and J 4 bases, with 9 bases left between them. This CDR3 contains 11 residues. The CDR3, as DNA: TGCAGCGGAAGACAAGCAGATACGCAGTATTTT. It specifies CSGRQADTQYF.

The gene calls are TRBV5-4 and TRBJ1-2; the D is unclear. Germline V lookup: CDR1 SGHNT, CDR2 YYREEE (reference sequence). Trimming removed 0 bases from V and 4 bases from J, with 16 bases in between. The CDR3 sequence is 16 residues long. Here the CDR3 reads CASSLGGGLARYGYTF. The CDR3 coding sequence is TGTGCCAGCAGCTTGGGGGGAGGCCTTGCCCGCTATGGCTACACCTTC.

The chain recombines TRBV7-9 with TRBJ2-7; 12 nucleotides line up with TRBD2. With V trimmed by 1 base and J by 4 bases, 2 bases remained unmatched. The CDR3 has 15 amino acids. Germline V gene data show CDR1 as SEHNR and CDR2 as FQNEAQ (reference sequence). The CDR3 is CASSLVLAGGYEQYF. As DNA, the CDR3 is TGTGCCAGCAGCTTAGTACTAGCGGGGGGATACGAGCAGTACTTC.

This clone has more than one count but fewer than ten. The chain is built from TRBV28 and TRBJ1-3; D perhaps matches TRBD1 (5 bases). Germline V lookup: CDR1 MDHEN, CDR2 SYDVKM. V dropped 5 bases and J dropped 0 bases, with 14 bases sitting between them. The CDR3 loop spans 16 amino acids. The CDR3 reads CASSPRGRTSGNTIYF. In DNA, the CDR3 is TGTGCCAGCAGTCCCCGGGGCCGTACCTCTGGAAACACCATATATTTT.